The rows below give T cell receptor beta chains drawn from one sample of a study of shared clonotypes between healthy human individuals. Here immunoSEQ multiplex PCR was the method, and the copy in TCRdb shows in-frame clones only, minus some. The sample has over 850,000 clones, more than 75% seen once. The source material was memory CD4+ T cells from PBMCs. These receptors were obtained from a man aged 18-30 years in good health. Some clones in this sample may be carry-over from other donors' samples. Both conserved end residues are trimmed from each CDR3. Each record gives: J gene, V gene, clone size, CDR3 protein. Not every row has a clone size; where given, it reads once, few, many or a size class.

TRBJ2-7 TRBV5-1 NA ASSLPQGLTTYEQY
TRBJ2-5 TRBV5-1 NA ASSALVAQETQY
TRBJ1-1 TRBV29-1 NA SVEDGVAAVTMNTEAF
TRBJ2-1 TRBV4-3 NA ASSEGAGMRSGEQF
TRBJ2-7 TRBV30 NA AWSARGAEQY
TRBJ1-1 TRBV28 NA ASSLLGRPNTEAF
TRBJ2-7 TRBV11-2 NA ASSLSIGVYEQY
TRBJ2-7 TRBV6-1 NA ASSRTGTGPYEQY
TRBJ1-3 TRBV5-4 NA ASSSGGAAGNTIY
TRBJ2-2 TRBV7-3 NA ASSFSDLDTGELF
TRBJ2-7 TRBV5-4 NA ASSKGQGSSYEQY
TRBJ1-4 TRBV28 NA ASSLPGGAGEKLF
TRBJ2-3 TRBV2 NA ASRVAGVDTQY
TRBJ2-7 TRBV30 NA AWSVDLMEQY
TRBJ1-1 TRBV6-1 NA ASSVHGANTEAF
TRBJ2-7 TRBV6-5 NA ASRTGTVLRYEQY
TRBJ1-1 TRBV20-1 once SARGATEAF
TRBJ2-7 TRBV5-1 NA ASSLVGGESYEQY
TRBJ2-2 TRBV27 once ASSLDRGRTGELF
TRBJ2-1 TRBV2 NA ASSESRREQF